These T cell receptor beta chains were read from a single sample in a study of T cell repertoires in cytomegalovirus infection. TCRdb ran MiXCR on the reads and lists one entry per CDR3 protein. The profile shows approximately 390,000 distinct CDR3 sequences, roughly 34% of them singletons. These TCRs' antigens remain unknown. The source was cultured PBMCs, collected from culture after CMV antigen stimulation. The receptor set was obtained from a human donor in good health (CMV status not recorded). Some clones in this sample may be carry-over from other donors' samples. CDR3s include the opening cysteine and the closing phenylalanine or tryptophan. A D gene is named only where the DNA matches it firmly. Clone size appears in some rows only: once, few, many, or a class for an expanded clone.

V	size	D	J	DNA	CDR3
TRBV6-2/TRBV6-3	-	-	TRBJ1-2	TGTGCCAGCAGTTCGGGACCTGGCTATGGCTACACCTTC	CASSSGPGYGYTF
TRBV20-1	few	TRBD1	TRBJ2-5	TGCAGTGCTAGAGATCGCCGTGGACAGGCCCAAGAGACCCAGTACTTC	CSARDRRGQAQETQYF
TRBV12-3/TRBV12-4	-	-	TRBJ2-2	TGTGCCAGCCTCCTAGCCTCGAACACCGGGGAGCTGTTTTTT	CASLLASNTGELFF
TRBV20-1	few	-	TRBJ2-4	TGCAGTGCTAGAGTTCTTACGGGGGGCGACATTCAGTACTTC	CSARVLTGGDIQYF
TRBV10-2	-	-	TRBJ2-1	TGCGCCAGCAGTTTGGGGCGGCCCAGCTCCTACAATGAGCAGTTCTTC	CASSLGRPSSYNEQFF
TRBV10-3	-	-	TRBJ1-1	TGTGCCATCAGTGTTGAGGTGAGGAACACTGAAGCTTTCTTT	CAISVEVRNTEAFF
TRBV24-1	-	-	TRBJ2-5	TGTGCCACCAGTGACTACCCAGGACAGCAAGAGACCCAGTACTTC	CATSDYPGQQETQYF
TRBV28	-	TRBD1	TRBJ1-2	TGTGCCAGCAGTTTGACCACAGGGGGCAGGGGTGGCTACACCTTC	CASSLTTGGRGGYTF
TRBV9	few	-	TRBJ2-3	TGTGCCAGCAGCGCCGACCAAGAGGGTACGCAGTATTTT	CASSADQEGTQYF
TRBV5-1	-	TRBD1	TRBJ2-5	TGCGCCAGCAGCTTGTGGCAGGGGGAAGAGACCCAGTACTTC	CASSLWQGEETQYF
TRBV15	-	-	TRBJ1-5	TGTGCCACCAGCAGAGGACAGCTCAATCAGCCCCAGCATTTT	CATSRGQLNQPQHF
TRBV6-1	few	TRBD1	TRBJ2-1	TGTGCCAGCAGTCCGGACAGGGTATCCTCTGAGCAGTTCTTC	CASSPDRVSSEQFF
TRBV20-1	-	TRBD2	TRBJ2-7	TGCAGTGCTTCACCAGGGCCTAGCGGGCGCTACGAGCAGTACTTC	CSASPGPSGRYEQYF
TRBV6-2/TRBV6-3	-	-	TRBJ2-2	TGTGCCAGCAGTGACTTTCAAGGGCCCGGGGAGCTGTTTTTT	CASSDFQGPGELFF
TRBV28	-	-	TRBJ2-1	TGTGCCAGCAGTTTCGGGACTCCGCGAAGCTCCTACAATGAGCAGTTCTTC	CASSFGTPRSSYNEQFF
TRBV12-3/TRBV12-4	-	TRBD1	TRBJ1-5	TGTGCCAGCAGTGGAGGACAGGCGAACCTTCAGCCCCAGCATTTT	CASSGGQANLQPQHF
TRBV6-2/TRBV6-3	-	-	TRBJ2-1	TGTGCCAGCACCAAGGGGGGGGGGAATGAGCAGTTCTTC	CASTKGGGNEQFF
TRBV7-9	-	-	TRBJ2-1	TGTGCCAGCAGCCGGTCTAGAATCGGGGTGAAACGGGGCTCTGACAATGAGCAGTTCTTC	CASSRSRIGVKRGSDNEQFF
TRBV20-1	few	-	TRBJ2-2	TGCAGTGCTAGTGGAAGGGCCGGGGAGCTGTTTTTT	CSASGRAGELFF
TRBV2	-	-	TRBJ2-1	TGTGCCAGCAGTGAAGGTCCCTTCTCCTACAATGAGCAGTTCTTC	CASSEGPFSYNEQFF
TRBV3-1	-	-	TRBJ2-7	TGTGCCAGCAGCCAAGGCCCTCTGGGGCAGTACTTC	CASSQGPLGQYF
TRBV6-2/TRBV6-3	-	TRBD2	TRBJ2-5	TGTGCCAGCGGCTACGGGACTAGGGGAGAGACCCAGTACTTC	CASGYGTRGETQYF
TRBV7-2	many	-	TRBJ1-4	TGTGCCAGCAGCTTATTTCCGGCCCTCCCTGAAAAACTGTTTTTT	CASSLFPALPEKLFF
TRBV2	few	TRBD2	TRBJ2-5	TGTGCCAGCCAACGCGGGAGTTTGTCTTTAGAGACCCAGTACTTC	CASQRGSLSLETQYF
TRBV28	few	-	TRBJ1-1	TGTGCCAGCAGTTTGGCGAGCACTGAAGCTTTCTTT	CASSLASTEAFF
TRBV2	few	-	TRBJ2-4	TGTGCCAGCAGTGAAGCGCTTCGATTAGGGCCCCAAAACATTCAGTACTTC	CASSEALRLGPQNIQYF
TRBV7-2	many	TRBD1	TRBJ1-2	TGTGCCAGCAGCTCCAGCAGGGGGTACGGCTACACCTTC	CASSSSRGYGYTF
TRBV7-9	few	-	TRBJ2-1	TGTGCCAGCAGCCCCCCCGGGACACGCGAACTAGGGGAATCCTACAATGAGCAGTTCTTC	CASSPPGTRELGESYNEQFF
TRBV7-2	few	-	TRBJ2-1	TGTGCCAGCAGCTTATGGGGCAACAATGAGCAGTTCTTC	CASSLWGNNEQFF
TRBV4-1	few	TRBD1	TRBJ1-2	TGCGCCAGCAGCCAAGTTCCGGGACAGGGGTTCAGTGGCTACACCTTC	CASSQVPGQGFSGYTF
TRBV28	few	TRBD1	TRBJ1-2	TGTGCCACCAGAAACGAGGGACAGGCTTATGGCTACACCTTC	CATRNEGQAYGYTF
TRBV7-2	many	TRBD2	TRBJ2-7	TGTGCCAGCAGCTTAGCATCTAGCGGGAAAACCGAGCAGTACTTC	CASSLASSGKTEQYF
TRBV7-9	many	-	TRBJ2-3	TGTGCCAGCAGCCCTAGGGACTTCCTTCGAGGCACAGATACGCAGTATTTT	CASSPRDFLRGTDTQYF
TRBV7-3	few	-	TRBJ2-4	TGTGCCAGCAGCCTGGACGGAGTAGATGACATTCAGTACTTC	CASSLDGVDDIQYF